This paragraph reports one T cell receptor beta chain. This clonotype was picked up a small number of times. Its antigen is unknown. No base quality information exists; no much larger clone differs at one position. The germline V gene yields MDHEN for CDR1 and SYDVKM for CDR2. V is reduced by 5 bases and J by 4 bases, leaving a spacing of 16 bases between them. The CDR3 spans 15 residues, from the cysteine through the phenylalanine. Only CDR3 DNA remains: 45 bases, in frame from the first base. This was a case-control study nested in a cohort of healthcare workers in London, UK, who had nasopharyngeal swab PCR tests and blood samples taken every week. Healthcare workers were enrolled in the week of the UK lockdown, from 23 to 31 March 2020, and were followed every week for up to roughly 16 weeks. The data are from a study of early T cells in non-severe SARS-CoV-2 infection (dated by TCRdb to about 2021). For the study in its entirety: TCR sequencing used bulk RNA from unsorted whole blood, so alpha and beta chains could not be paired.

General conclusions and limits of the study: Matching against VDJdb was skewed toward anti-spike CD8 responses, likely underestimated virus-specific expansions, and missed private and CD4 specificities.

The library was made by 5' RACE. The reads were generated on a NextSeq 500. The TCR library protocol attached unique molecular identifiers to individual cDNA molecules to correct for sequencing error and PCR bias. Both TCR alpha and beta chains were sequenced, and tight co-correlation was observed between alpha and beta sequence abundances in each sample. In the source study's methods: Decombinator V4 was used to annotate the V gene, J gene and CDR3 of the TCR sequences. TCRs were defined as expanded if a significant change between any two time points was detected under a Poisson model with p below 0.0001. TCR abundances were normalised to the total number of TCRs sequenced in each sample and reported as counts per million. MAIT TCRs were defined by TRAV1-2 paired with TRAJ12, TRAJ20 or TRAJ33, and iNKT TCRs by TRAV10 paired with TRAJ18. VDJdb, accessed 1 November 2021, was searched for CMV, EBV and SARS-CoV-2 annotated TCRs, excluding TCRs annotated for multiple antigens. The raw public data were reprocessed by TCRdb itself: fastp quality trimming at Q25, MiXCR clonotype calling, in-frame beta chains only. Every distinct CDR3 protein forms one entry, paired with its most common genes and DNA. The V and J calls reflect TCRdb's pipeline rather than the authors' work. The sample table records tens of thousands of distinct CDR3 sequences; around 13% of these occur just once. The ten largest clones add up to under 4.5% of the sample.

This TCR was sampled from an adult who was a healthcare worker with PCR-confirmed SARS-CoV-2 infection or an uninfected control (not recorded which). The V and J segments used are TRBV28 and TRBJ2-3, with the D call perhaps TRBD1 or TRBD2, as 7 bases match in each case. Input material: whole blood. The DNA reads TGTGCCAGCAGTAAGGGAGGGGGCATTCCAGATACGCAGTATTTT. This translates into CASSKGGGIPDTQYF.